This record looks at one T cell receptor (beta chain) sequence and its context. Participants were aged roughly 18 to 100 years from around 25 US areas. Two negative PCRs, clearance, or symptom resolution characterized the recovered Cohort 3 donors. As originally analysed: Scientists estimated how many nucleated cells there were by amplifying reference gene primers. Measured with immunoSEQ multiplex PCR; TCRdb has only the in-frame clones, and not every one. V, J and clone size are those of that table, while D and trimming were read from the DNA. The top ten clones hold roughly a sixth of a sample with roughly 200,000 clones, 75% to 90% of them seen once. The V gene's germline CDR1 is MGHRA and CDR2 YSYEKL. V lost 4 bases to trimming and J lost 5 bases; unmatched junction nucleotides: 10. The CDR3 is 15 residues long. These data are taken from a study of blood T cell repertoires in COVID-19. The overall study: Spain, Italy and the United States supplied samples that represented acute and convalescent COVID-19.

This chain connects TRBV4-1 to TRBJ2-5, with TRBD2 identical over 7 bases. Sequencing was carried out using PBMCs or T cells enriched from blood (not recorded which). This receptor was obtained from a middle-aged man who had recovered from COVID-19. The chain's CDR3 is CASSLGLGGWETQYF. In nucleotides, the CDR3 is TGCGCCAGCAGCCTTGGGCTCGGGGGGTGGGAGACCCAGTACTTC.